The TCR beta chain under discussion was sequenced for a study of T cell clusters in autoimmune cytopenias. General observations from the study: TRB repertoire shifts in secondary cytopenia and chronic lymphocytic leukemia mostly reflected lymphoma, not autoimmunity. Primary autoimmune cytopenia patients appeared to lack physiological T cell clusters present in healthy donors. The cluster-lack signature was not seen for secondary cytopenia versus chronic lymphocytic leukemia.

Remarks on this clonotype: Its antigen remains unknown.

The CDR3 spans 16 residues. The germline V gene encodes CDR1 SGHRS and CDR2 YFSETQ. TRB was amplified by touch-down multiplex PCR, primer pools A and B combined. TCRdb derives one entry per CDR3 protein from the multiplex PCR reads, leaving out DNA. The ten top clones account for roughly 28%, within a sample of some 8,000 distinct CDR3 sequences. TRB amplification used around 270 ng of peripheral blood genomic DNA. The chain carries TRBV5-1 and TRBJ2-3; TCRdb's D call of TRBD2 is untestable without DNA. The TCR comes from a human donor with an autoimmune cytopenia or autoimmune hepatitis (not recorded which). The specimen sequenced was peripheral blood. Here the CDR3 reads CASSLDSGRSTDTQYF. Drawing the rest from reference TRBV5-1 and TRBJ2-3, the complete variable domain is KAGVTQTPRYLIKTRGQQVTLSCSPISGHRSVSWYQQTPGQGLQFLFEYFSETQRNKGNFPGRFSGRQFSNSRSEMNVSTLELGDSALYLCASSLDSGRSTDTQYFGPGTRLTVL.